The 21 T cell receptor beta chains below come from one sample, sequenced in a study of blood T cell repertoires in COVID-19. Sequencing used immunoSEQ multiplex PCR; TCRdb keeps in-frame clones, though not all of them. Of 150,000 to 200,000 clones detected, more than 75% appear once; the ten largest clones hold around 17%. Specimen: PBMCs or T cells enriched from blood (not recorded which). The receptors derive from a woman aged 45 to 65 with acute COVID-19.

This rearrangement joins TRBV27 to TRBJ2-6, with 8 bases fitting TRBD2. CDR1 and CDR2 (germline): MNHEY, SMNVEV (reference sequence). Trimming cost V 6 bases and J 4 bases; bases outside gene matches: 11. There are 17 residues in the CDR3. The DNA of the CDR3 is TGTGCCAGCAGCTTCCGGGGGGGCCAGGTAGGGGCCAACGTCCTGACTTTC. Protein: CASSFRGGQVGANVLTF.

The J gene is TRBJ1-3, the V gene TRBV28; TRBD1 matches at 7 bases. This CDR3 comprises 18 residues. V gave up 9 bases and J gave up 1 base; unmatched junction bases: 18. CDR1 is MDHEN, CDR2 SYDVKM, per germline. The DNA for the CDR3 is TGTGCCAGTGCAACTCCCGACAGGGTCGGTATGTCTGGAAACACCATATATTTT. Translating gives CASATPDRVGMSGNTIYF.

V usage is TRBV7-2 and J usage is TRBJ2-4; TRBD1 might be the D (7 bases). Trimming removed 6 bases at V and 5 bases at J, with 11 bases between. This CDR3 is built from 13 residues. Germline V lookup: CDR1 SGHTA, CDR2 FQGNSA. CDR3 nucleotides: TGTGCCAGCAGGACCAGGGGGGAAAACATTCAGTACTTC. This codes for CASRTRGENIQYF.

This clone was found a few times. V and J are TRBV7-9 and TRBJ1-6, with D perhaps TRBD1 (6 bases). The CDR3 is 15 amino acids. Looked up from germline, CDR1 is SEHNR and CDR2 is FQNEAQ (reference sequence). Deletions cut 1 base from V and 10 bases from J, with 14 bases between. In DNA, the CDR3 is TGTGCCAGCAGCTTAGGGGACACCGATAGGTCACCCCTCCACTTT. Its protein product is CASSLGDTDRSPLHF.

J is TRBJ1-3 and V is TRBV5-8; 11 bases match TRBD1. The CDR3 contains 17 residues. CDR1 and CDR2 from the germline V gene are SGHTS and YDEGEE. V lost 5 bases to trimming and J lost 1 base; unmatched junction nucleotides: 8. The CDR3 DNA sequence: TGTGCCAGCAGACGAGGACAGGGGGCGGTGTCTGGAAACACCATATATTTT. Encoded protein: CASRRGQGAVSGNTIYF.

V usage is TRBV4-1 and J usage is TRBJ2-3; tentatively, D is TRBD1 (6 bases). Between the trimmed V and J ends, which lost 0 bases and 2 bases, there was a span of 12 bases. The V gene's germline CDR1 is MGHRA and CDR2 YSYEKL. The CDR3 extends over 16 amino acids. CDR3 nucleotide sequence: TGCGCCAGCAGCCAAGATGGTCAGGGGATCACAGATACGCAGTATTTT. The encoded protein is CASSQDGQGITDTQYF.

This clone was seen once. The junction departs from germline at one end; a sequencing error may be responsible. The chain recombines TRBV11-2 with TRBJ1-5; D is unresolved. The CDR3 is 15 residues long. Per the germline V gene, CDR1 is SGHAT and CDR2 is FQNNGV. CDR3 sequence reads: CASSVEERVYQPQHF. CDR3 bases: TGTGCCAGCAGCGTAGAGGAACGGGTCTATCAGCCCCAGCATTTT. The full variable domain, completed using reference TRBV11-2 and TRBJ1-5, is EAGVAQSPRYKIIEKRQSVAFWCNPISGHATLYWYQQILGQGPKLLIQFQNNGVVDDSQLPKDRFSAERLKGVDSTLKIQPAKLEDSAVYLCASSVEERVYQPQHFGDGTRLSIL.

The J gene is TRBJ1-2, the V gene TRBV7-2; 9 nucleotides match TRBD1. J was trimmed by 4 bases and V by 6 bases; bases with no gene match: 6. The length of the CDR3 is 14 residues. Looked up from germline, CDR1 is SGHTA and CDR2 is FQGNSA. CDR3 in amino acids: CASRPGQGSYGYTF. The DNA for the CDR3 is TGTGCCAGCAGGCCTGGACAGGGGAGCTATGGCTACACCTTC.

The CDR3 DNA follows: TGTGCCAGCAGTCCTCGTGAGGGGAACACTGAAGCTTTCTTT. It is translated as CASSPREGNTEAFF. The chain joins TRBV6-5 to TRBJ1-1; D is ambiguous. This CDR3 is 14 amino acids long. Germline V gives CDR1 MNHEY, CDR2 SVGAGI. The V gene lost 5 bases and the J gene lost 1 base, with 11 bases spanning the gap.

Only one count was recorded for this clone. For the CDR3, the DNA is TGTGCCAGCTCACCTCGGGGACAGGGTGAGACTAATGAAAAACTGTTTTTT. Protein: CASSPRGQGETNEKLFF. The V gene is TRBV18, the J gene TRBJ1-4; 9 nucleotides line up with TRBD1. Germline loops: CDR1 KGHSH, CDR2 LQKENI. With V trimmed by 3 bases and J by 2 bases, 7 bases remained unmatched. The CDR3 runs 17 residues.

The sample holds one count of this clone. The chain has TRBV5-1 and TRBJ1-5, with 9 bases aligning to TRBD1. This CDR3 region has 15 residues. With V trimmed by 4 bases and J by 6 bases, 8 bases remained unmatched. Germline CDR1 SGHRS, CDR2 YFSETQ. The CDR3 sequence: CASSPEGQGGQPQHF. The DNA for the CDR3 is TGCGCCAGCAGCCCAGAGGGACAGGGAGGTCAGCCCCAGCATTTT.

This chain links TRBV30 with TRBJ1-1; D is perhaps TRBD1 (6 bases). The V gene's germline CDR1 is GTSNPN and CDR2 SVGIG (reference sequence). V lost 3 bases and J 1 base, leaving 18 bases between the germline ends. The CDR3 covers 16 residues. The CDR3 DNA follows: TGTGCCTGGAGAGAACCCCGAGGGACACCGAACACTGAAGCTTTCTTT. The encoded protein is CAWREPRGTPNTEAFF.

V is TRBV11-2 and J is TRBJ1-2, with a tentative D call TRBD1 (5 bases). CDR3 length equals 13 residues. V was trimmed by 2 bases and J by 8 bases, leaving 12 bases between them. Germline V gene lookup returns CDR1 SGHAT and CDR2 FQNNGV. The CDR3: CASSLSGGDGYTF. The DNA for the CDR3 is TGTGCCAGCAGCTTATCGGGAGGGGACGGCTACACCTTC.

V gene TRBV7-6 combines with J gene TRBJ2-3; D is perhaps TRBD1 (7 bases). The CDR3 has 19 residues. V lost 8 bases to trimming and J lost 4 bases, with 31 bases between them. Germline V gives CDR1 SGHVS, CDR2 FNYEAQ. CDR3 amino acids: CASSQIRSGGRVRADTQYF. The DNA for the CDR3 is TGTGCCAGCTCCCAAATCCGGTCAGGGGGGCGGGTTCGCGCAGATACGCAGTATTTT.

The genes are TRBV20-1 and TRBJ2-1; D is perhaps TRBD1 (6 bases). V was trimmed by 3 bases and J by 1 base, leaving 13 bases between them. Germline-derived CDR1 and CDR2 are DFQATT and SNEGSKA (reference sequence). This CDR3 has 15 residues. The CDR3 region is CSASPPDRSYNEQFF. The CDR3 region has the DNA TGCAGTGCTAGTCCCCCCGACAGGTCCTACAATGAGCAGTTCTTC.

This rearrangement joins TRBV5-8 to TRBJ2-7, with D perhaps matching TRBD2 (5 bases). The V gene lost 4 bases and the J gene lost 7 bases, with 12 bases spanning the gap. This CDR3 contains 12 residues. Per germline, CDR1 SGHTS and CDR2 YDEGEE. In DNA form, the CDR3 reads TGTGCCAGCAGCGGATGGTCGGGAGAGCAGTACGTC. The encoded protein is CASSGWSGEQYV.

The chain joins TRBV6-5 to TRBJ1-4; no clear D. V lost 0 bases and J lost 4, with 9 bases in between. Germline CDR1 is MNHEY and CDR2 is SVGAGI. The CDR3 is made up of 15 amino acids. CDR3 nucleotides: TGTGCCAGCAGTTACTCGAGGACTATTAATGAAAAACTGTTTTTT. This codes for CASSYSRTINEKLFF.

V usage is TRBV6-1 and J usage is TRBJ1-5; no firm D call. Germline V gene data show CDR1 as MNHNS and CDR2 as SASEGT. The CDR3 totals 13 residues. Trimming took 0 bases from V and 5 from J, leaving 5 bases between them. The CDR3 reads CASSEARDQPQHF. Here the CDR3 DNA reads TGTGCCAGCAGTGAAGCCCGGGATCAGCCCCAGCATTTT.

The chain is built from TRBV5-1 and TRBJ2-3; TRBD2 agrees at 9 bases. Germline V gene sequence: CDR1 SGHRS, CDR2 YFSETQ. The CDR3 contains 17 residues. The J segment lost 2 bases and the V segment lost 4 bases, leaving 11 bases of the junction unmatched. This CDR3 reads CASSQLGRGGPTDTQYF. CDR3 DNA sequence: TGCGCCAGCAGCCAATTGGGGCGGGGGGGCCCCACAGATACGCAGTATTTT. Full variable domain (rest looked up from reference TRBV5-1 and TRBJ2-3): KAGVTQTPRYLIKTRGQQVTLSCSPISGHRSVSWYQQTPGQGLQFLFEYFSETQRNKGNFPGRFSGRQFSNSRSEMNVSTLELGDSALYLCASSQLGRGGPTDTQYFGPGTRLTVL.

CDR3 sequence (DNA): TGCGCCAGAGTAGGGGTTAATGAAAAACTGTTTTTT. It translates to CARVGVNEKLFF. V and J are TRBV10-1 and TRBJ1-4, with D tentatively TRBD1 (5 bases). CDR1 and CDR2 (germline): WNHNN, SYGVQD (reference sequence). Trimming left V 9 bases short and J 4 bases short, with 9 bases between. The CDR3 is 12 amino acids.

The rearrangement links TRBV4-3 to TRBJ2-1; TRBD2 matches 9 bases. V gave up 1 base and J gave up 8 bases; unmatched junction bases: 9. The germline V gene encodes CDR1 LGHNA and CDR2 YSLEER. The CDR3 is 16 amino acids. The DNA of the CDR3 is TGCGCCAGCAGCCAAGTCCGAGCGGGGGGCATGGATGAGCAGTTCTTC. This sequence encodes CASSQVRAGGMDEQFF.